This T cell receptor beta chain emerged from a study of T cells in women clearing cervical HPV infection. Looking at the study overall: Controls gave blood once infection was undetectable; cases at lesion identification.

Comment on this clone: Its antigen is as yet unknown. The missing CDR3 end, 3 residues past where the read stops, is filled in from the germline J gene.

Points from the study as a whole: Cases carried less TRBV6-7 than controls: roughly 0.12% versus 0.17%.

MY09/MY11 PCR detected cervical HPV DNA; dot-blot assigned genotypes. immunoSEQ multiplex PCR used an average of 1200 ng genomic DNA. Here immunoSEQ multiplex PCR was the method, and the copy in TCRdb shows in-frame clones only, minus some. The data show some 23,000 clones, and the top ten clones hold approximately 2.4%. Trimming shortened V by 5 bases and J by 3 bases, and 8 bases separated the two germline ends. Looked up from germline, CDR1 is SQVTM and CDR2 is ANQGSEA. There are 11 residues in the CDR3. The TCR sequence derives from a woman between 18 and 70 years old with a cervical HPV16 infection that either progressed to CIN3+ or cleared (not recorded which). Sequencing used blood buffy coat. The J gene is TRBJ2-7, the V gene TRBV29-1, with a weak D call TRBD1 (5 bases). CDR3 protein: CSVLRGYEQYF. The covered CDR3 bases are TGCAGCGTTCTAAGGGGCTACGAG.